This TCR beta chain was observed in a study of T cells after yellow fever vaccination. As for the study in general: Preparation used SMART-Seq v4 Ultra Low Input for the low-cell-number fractions. The study, taken as a whole, reports: Though weaker, the secondary response peaked faster, on day 5 versus 15.

Researchers made TCR cDNA using 5'RACE template switching, and this step added a universal primer site and UMIs. A single record per CDR3 protein comes from TCRdb applying MiXCR to the 5' RACE reads. Of about 260,000 distinct CDR3 sequences in the sample, around 13% were seen once. Of note for this clonotype: Its specificity is not known.

V was trimmed by 2 bases and J by 6 bases, leaving 16 bases between them. Germline V lookup: CDR1 SGHTA, CDR2 FQGNSA. The CDR3 loop spans 16 amino acids. This material consisted of CD4+ T cells sorted from PBMCs, taken 45 days after the yellow fever booster vaccination. The chain combines TRBV7-2 with TRBJ2-2; tentatively, D is TRBD1 (5 bases). The receptor's source is a man aged 30-40 years who received the YFV17D yellow fever vaccine. The CDR3 DNA follows: TGTGCCAGCAGCTTACCTCCTCGCAAGGGGTCCGGGGAGCTGTTTTTT. This sequence encodes CASSLPPRKGSGELFF. Filled out from reference TRBV7-2 and TRBJ2-2, the complete variable domain reads GAGVSQSPSNKVTEKGKDVELRCDPISGHTALYWYRQSLGQGLEFLIYFQGNSAPDKSGLPSDRFSAERTGGSVSTLTIQRTQQEDSAVYLCASSLPPRKGSGELFFGEGSRLTVL.